One sample yielded the 8 T cell receptor beta chains listed below, sequenced in a study of OX40 agonist ivuxolimab in advanced cancers. Data came from immunoSEQ multiplex PCR; TCRdb stores just in-frame clones and leaves some out. The sample holds about 77,000 clones, under 90% seen once. The source material was CD4+ or CD8+ T cells sorted from blood, sampled in a trial of the OX40 agonist ivuxolimab. Receptor source: an adult with an advanced solid tumor such as melanoma, head and neck, liver or kidney cancer.

The rearrangement uses TRBV2 and TRBJ1-1; tentatively, D is TRBD1 (5 bases). This CDR3 comprises 18 residues. V was clipped by 5 bases and J by 3 bases, with 25 bases between them. From germline, CDR1 is SNHLY and CDR2 FYNNEI. The CDR3 here is CASSSHQGGDTADTEAFF. In DNA form, the CDR3 reads TGTGCCAGCAGTAGCCACCAGGGAGGCGATACGGCGGACACTGAAGCTTTCTTT. The entire variable domain, with the rest obtained from reference TRBV2 and TRBJ1-1, is as follows: EPEVTQTPSHQVTQMGQEVILRCVPISNHLYFYWYRQILGQKVEFLVSFYNNEISEKSEIFDDQFSVERPDGSNFTLKIRSTKLEDSAMYFCASSSHQGGDTADTEAFFGQGTRLTVV.

The chain is built from TRBV5-1 and TRBJ1-1, with 12 bases that match TRBD1. Germline V CDR1 and CDR2: SGHRS, YFSETQ. The ends lost 1 base at V and 2 bases at J; junction bases unmatched: 6. This CDR3 has 17 residues. The CDR3 coding sequence is TGCGCCAGCAGCTTGAGGGGACAGGGGGCGACTAACACTGAAGCTTTCTTT. It encodes CASSLRGQGATNTEAFF.

The gene calls are TRBV7-9 and TRBJ2-1; 7 nucleotides align to TRBD2. The CDR3 is 15 amino acids. The junction had 7 bases not matched to a gene; V was cut back by 0 bases and J by 8 bases. From germline, CDR1 is SEHNR and CDR2 FQNEAQ (reference sequence). The CDR3 reads CASSLAGGSWDEQFF. The CDR3 DNA sequence: TGTGCCAGCAGCTTAGCGGGCGGGAGTTGGGATGAGCAGTTCTTC.

This chain joins TRBV28 and TRBJ2-1, with TRBD2 identical over 8 bases. The V and J ends lost 4 bases and 4 bases, in that order; junction bases with no gene match: 12. Germline-derived CDR1 and CDR2 are MDHEN and SYDVKM. The CDR3 sequence is 17 residues long. CDR3 nucleotides: TGTGCCAGCAGTTATGGCCATAACGGGAGGGATTACAATGAGCAGTTCTTC. This encodes CASSYGHNGRDYNEQFF.

The chain employs TRBV19 and TRBJ2-5, with 8 nucleotides matching TRBD2. This CDR3 comprises 17 residues. The junction had 20 bases not matched to a gene; V was cut back by 9 bases and J by 5 bases. The V gene's germline CDR1 is LNHDA and CDR2 SQIVND (reference sequence). CDR3 bases: TGTGCCAGCCAACCGCTTGGCGGGGGGCCTCTCGGGGAGACCCAGTACTTC. Protein: CASQPLGGGPLGETQYF.

The chain recombines TRBV7-2 with TRBJ1-6, with TRBD1 identical over 7 bases. V lost 2 bases to trimming and J lost 10 bases; unmatched junction nucleotides: 2. Per the germline V gene, CDR1 is SGHTA and CDR2 is FQGNSA. The CDR3 consists of 13 residues. The CDR3 loop is CASSLRQGSPLHF. CDR3 coding DNA: TGTGCCAGCAGCTTACGACAGGGCTCACCCCTCCACTTT.

The chain employs TRBV11-1 and TRBJ2-3; 9 positions match TRBD1. Looked up from germline, CDR1 is SGHAT and CDR2 is FQDESV (reference sequence). V shed 3 bases, J shed 5 bases, and the junction held 6 bases outside the gene matches. The CDR3 length is 15 residues. The CDR3 protein is CASSFGQGLGDTQYF. As DNA, the CDR3 is TGTGCCAGCAGCTTCGGACAGGGGTTGGGAGATACGCAGTATTTT.

With respect to this clone: In the same sample, other DNA sequences code for this CDR3. This chain joins TRBV18 and TRBJ1-1; 8 nucleotides align to TRBD1. The germline gives CDR1 KGHSH, CDR2 LQKENI. The CDR3 is 14 residues long. The trim removed 3 bases at V and 0 bases at J, leaving 0 bases unmatched. CDR3 amino acids: CASSPDRVNTEAFF. In DNA, the CDR3 is TGTGCCAGCTCACCGGACAGGGTGAACACTGAAGCTTTCTTT. The variable domain in full, completed from reference TRBV18 and TRBJ1-1, reads NAGVMQNPRHLVRRRGQEARLRCSPMKGHSHVYWYRQLPEEGLKFMVYLQKENIIDESGMPKERFSAEFPKEGPSILRIQQVVRGDSAAYFCASSPDRVNTEAFFGQGTRLTVV.